These 27 T cell receptor beta chains came from one sample sequenced in a study of human T cells and chemical hapten exposure. Time point in this sample: pre-sensitization, week 0. This sample's treatment: therapeutic diphenylcyclopropenone sensitization with weekly scalp DPC. Via MiXCR, TCRdb re-called the RACE reads, giving one row per CDR3 protein. Of around 200,000 distinct CDR3 sequences detected, 25% to 30% appear once; the ten largest clones hold just under 3%. The input for sequencing was whole blood, taken in connection with sensitization to the hapten diphenylcyclopropenone (DPC). The receptor set was obtained from a woman younger than 45 with alopecia areata. Some clones in this sample may be carry-over from other donors' samples.

A few counts support this clonotype. The V call is TRBV29-1, the J call TRBJ2-7; 9 bases are a match to TRBD1. Per germline, CDR1 SQVTM and CDR2 ANQGSEA. Trimming cost V 4 bases and J 5 bases; bases outside gene matches: 6. The CDR3 has 13 amino acids. CDR3 sequence reads: CSVVGTGMHEQYF. DNA of the CDR3: TGCAGCGTTGTAGGGACAGGGATGCACGAGCAGTACTTC.

This clonotype came up a few times. The DNA for the CDR3 is TGTGCCTGGAGCAAGGGGGGGACTGAAGCTTTCTTT. Amino acids: CAWSKGGTEAFF. This chain links TRBV30 with TRBJ1-1; a weak D match, TRBD1 (6 bases). The V end was cut by 3 bases, the J end by 5 bases, with 10 bases between. The germline gives CDR1 GTSNPN, CDR2 SVGIG (reference sequence). The CDR3 has 12 amino acids.

This clonotype came up a few times. V is TRBV5-1 and J is TRBJ2-3, with D perhaps TRBD1 (5 bases). Trimming shortened V by 0 bases and J by 3 bases, and 8 bases separated the two germline ends. This CDR3 has 14 amino acids. Germline CDR1 is SGHRS and CDR2 is YFSETQ. The chain's CDR3 is CASSLETETDTQYF. Here the CDR3 DNA reads TGCGCCAGCAGCTTGGAGACAGAGACAGATACGCAGTATTTT.

The table lists this clonotype with a few counts. The chain joins TRBV20-1 to TRBJ1-5, with 8 bases identical to TRBD1. Per germline, CDR1 DFQATT and CDR2 SNEGSKA (reference sequence). This CDR3 is built from 15 residues. The V segment lost 6 bases and the J segment 2 bases; nucleotides outside the gene matches: 9. The CDR3 protein is CSAVHLTGGNQPQHF. As DNA, the CDR3 is TGCAGTGCAGTCCACCTGACAGGGGGCAATCAGCCCCAGCATTTT.

This chain joins TRBV9 and TRBJ1-3; D gene ambiguous. The V gene lost 0 bases and the J gene lost 1 base, with 14 bases spanning the gap. Germline loops: CDR1 SGDLS, CDR2 YYNGEE. The CDR3 length is 17 residues. This chain's CDR3 is CASSVAPLGRSGNTIYF. The CDR3, as DNA: TGTGCCAGCAGCGTAGCTCCACTTGGCAGGTCTGGAAACACCATATATTTT.

This clonotype appeared many times. The chain employs TRBV28 and TRBJ1-2, with D tentatively TRBD1 (5 bases). Germline V CDR1 and CDR2: MDHEN, SYDVKM. V was pared by 3 bases and J by 8 bases, with 10 bases between. This CDR3 has 12 residues. DNA for the CDR3: TGTGCCAGCAGTTTGGGGACTTACGGCTACACCTTC. Translated, it gives CASSLGTYGYTF.

This clonotype was counted a few times. V is TRBV28 and J is TRBJ2-1; maybe TRBD2 (6 bases). V was pared by 7 bases and J by 8 bases, with 18 bases between. This CDR3 region has 14 residues. Per germline, CDR1 MDHEN and CDR2 SYDVKM. As DNA, the CDR3 is TGTGCCAGCATCAGAGCGAGGAGGGCCTATGAGCAGTTCTTC. It codes for CASIRARRAYEQFF. The full variable domain, in which reference TRBV28 and TRBJ2-1 provide the parts outside the CDR3, is DVKVTQSSRYLVKRTGEKVFLECVQDMDHENMFWYRQDPGLGLRLIYFSYDVKMKEKGDIPEGYSVSREKKERFSLILESASTNQTSMYLCASIRARRAYEQFFGPGTRLTVL.

The chain recombines TRBV29-1 with TRBJ2-5; tentative D call: TRBD2 (5 bases). The germline gives CDR1 SQVTM, CDR2 ANQGSEA. Between the trimmed V and J ends, which lost 7 bases and 2 bases, there was a span of 8 bases. This CDR3 is 11 amino acids long. The CDR3 protein is CSAGLQETQYF. CDR3 DNA sequence: TGCAGCGCGGGATTACAAGAGACCCAGTACTTC.

This clonotype was seen only a few times. The V call is TRBV29-1, the J call TRBJ2-7; D possibly matches TRBD1 or TRBD2 (5 bases each). Trimming took off 7 bases at V and 2 bases at J, with 15 bases between the two ends. The CDR3 has 13 residues. Germline V CDR1 and CDR2: SQVTM, ANQGSEA. This CDR3 is CSAGTQAPYEQYF. The CDR3 DNA sequence: TGCAGCGCCGGGACCCAAGCCCCCTACGAGCAGTACTTC.

The V and J genes are TRBV28 and TRBJ2-3; D is possibly TRBD1 (6 bases). V lost 5 bases and J 5 bases, leaving 14 bases between the germline ends. CDR3 length: 14 residues. Germline CDR1 MDHEN, CDR2 SYDVKM. Here the CDR3 reads CASSPIDRRDTQYF. DNA of the CDR3: TGTGCCAGCAGTCCCATAGACAGGAGAGATACGCAGTATTTT.

This clonotype was seen a handful of times. This chain joins TRBV29-1 and TRBJ1-2; D perhaps matches TRBD1 (5 bases). This CDR3 region has 14 residues. Trimming pared 0 bases from V and 7 bases from J, leaving 15 bases between. Germline V CDR1 and CDR2: SQVTM, ANQGSEA. CDR3 loop: CSVEDRWQGSGYTF. In DNA, the CDR3 is TGCAGCGTTGAAGATCGATGGCAGGGTAGTGGCTACACCTTC.

The V gene is TRBV7-6, the J gene TRBJ2-6; weak D call: TRBD2 (5 bases). The CDR3 has 13 amino acids. From germline, CDR1 is SGHVS and CDR2 FNYEAQ. V lost 3 bases and J lost 9, with 9 bases in between. Written as DNA, the CDR3 is TGTGCCAGCAGCTTCGGTACTAGCAACGTCCTGACTTTC. This encodes CASSFGTSNVLTF. The variable domain in full, completed from reference TRBV7-6 and TRBJ2-6, reads GAGVSQSPRYKVTKRGQDVALRCDPISGHVSLYWYRQALGQGPEFLTYFNYEAQQDKSGLPNDRFSAERPEGSISTLTIQRTEQRDSAMYRCASSFGTSNVLTFGAGSRLTVL.

This clonotype has only a few counts. The chain employs TRBV5-1 and TRBJ2-7; the match to TRBD2 covers 14 bases. In germline, CDR1 is SGHRS, CDR2 YFSETQ. The CDR3 is made up of 20 amino acids. Germline trimming cut 4 bases from V and 5 bases from J; bases unmatched to any gene: 20. The chain's CDR3 is CASSPRPGLAGVKSGDEQYF. CDR3 DNA: TGCGCCAGCAGCCCACGACCGGGACTAGCGGGAGTTAAATCGGGGGACGAGCAGTACTTC.

A few counts support this clonotype. The chain has TRBV20-1 and TRBJ2-1; D ambiguous. CDR3 length: 12 amino acids. V lost 3 bases and J lost 7, with 10 bases in between. From germline, CDR1 is DFQATT and CDR2 SNEGSKA (reference sequence). In nucleotides, the CDR3 is TGCAGTGCTAGTACAGTGAGGAATGAGCAGTTCTTC. Its translation: CSASTVRNEQFF.

J is TRBJ2-5 and V is TRBV12-3 or TRBV12-4, with a weak D call TRBD1 (6 bases). Trimming cost V 2 bases and J 4 bases, with 14 bases left between them. The CDR3 is made up of 15 amino acids. The CDR3 is CASSLSAGARETQYF. The CDR3 nucleotides read TGTGCCAGCAGTTTATCAGCAGGGGCGAGAGAGACCCAGTACTTC.

This clonotype showed up just a few times. The chain combines TRBV6-2 or TRBV6-3 with TRBJ2-2; 10 bases fit TRBD2. The CDR3 is 15 amino acids. Germline CDR1 MNHEY, CDR2 SVGEGT. The V gene end was trimmed by 5 bases and the J gene end by 8 bases; junction bases not matched to a gene: 8. DNA of the CDR3: TGTGCCAGCAGTCGACTAGCGGGCGGAGGAGGGGAGCTGTTTTTT. It codes for CASSRLAGGGGELFF.

This chain connects TRBV10-3 to TRBJ2-1; no definite D call. V lost 2 bases and J lost 7, with 9 bases in between. CDR3 length equals 13 residues. The germline V gene encodes CDR1 ENHRY and CDR2 SYGVKD. This chain's CDR3 is CAISEHSTNEQFF. The CDR3 bases are TGTGCCATCAGTGAGCACAGTACGAATGAGCAGTTCTTC.

The genes are TRBV4-3 and TRBJ1-3; tentatively, D is TRBD1 (5 bases). The V gene lost 2 bases and the J gene lost 0 bases, with 14 bases spanning the gap. CDR1 is LGHNA and CDR2 is YSLEER in the germline V gene. The CDR3 is 17 residues long. CDR3 region: CASSQYDSASSGNTIYF. In DNA, the CDR3 is TGCGCCAGCAGCCAATATGACAGCGCGAGCTCTGGAAACACCATATATTTT.

Of note for this clonotype: The CDR3 ends on some other residue instead of the conserved phenylalanine or tryptophan, so this is likely a read error. The gene calls are TRBV3-1 and TRBJ1-3, with a possible D match to TRBD1 (5 bases). The length of the CDR3 is 15 residues. Germline V gives CDR1 LGHDT, CDR2 YNNKEL (reference sequence). V lost 4 bases, J lost 4 bases, and 14 bases lay in between. The CDR3 DNA sequence: TGTGCCAGCAGCCTATCCTGGGGCTCGGGAAACACCATATATCTT. Encoded protein: CASSLSWGSGNTIYL.

In its sample, this clonotype was seen once. The chain employs TRBV7-2 and TRBJ1-4; D is ambiguous. The CDR3 is 14 residues long. Germline-derived CDR1 and CDR2 are SGHTA and FQGNSA. V lost 5 bases and J 8 bases, leaving 15 bases between the germline ends. The CDR3 bases are TGTGCCAGCAGCCCCATCGGGGTAGGAGAAAAACTGTTTTTT. Translation: CASSPIGVGEKLFF.

This sequence joins TRBV28 and TRBJ2-3, with 11 bases lining up with TRBD2. The germline V gene encodes CDR1 MDHEN and CDR2 SYDVKM. V dropped 8 bases and J dropped 4; count of bases not matched to a gene: 8. The CDR3 covers 15 residues. The chain's CDR3 is CASWPSGGIPDTQYF. CDR3 bases: TGTGCCAGCTGGCCTAGCGGGGGGATTCCAGATACGCAGTATTTT.

V is TRBV28 and J is TRBJ1-3; D unresolved. Per the germline V gene, CDR1 is MDHEN and CDR2 is SYDVKM. V lost 2 bases and J lost 4, with 9 bases in between. The CDR3 covers 14 residues. As DNA, the CDR3 is TGTGCCAGCAGTTTAATATTAGGGGGAAACACCATATATTTT. Its protein product is CASSLILGGNTIYF.

V and J are TRBV25-1 and TRBJ1-1; D is unclear. Trimming took 7 bases from V and 4 from J, leaving 7 bases between them. The CDR3 runs 11 residues. Germline CDR1 reads MGHDK; CDR2 reads SYGVNS. The CDR3 nucleotides read TGTGCCAGCATTAAAAGCACTGAAGCTTTCTTT. Residues: CASIKSTEAFF.

The chain carries TRBV4-3 and TRBJ2-7, with 13 bases that match TRBD2. Germline V gives CDR1 LGHNA, CDR2 YSLEER. The length of the CDR3 is 14 residues. Losses at the gene ends were 1 base for V and 6 bases for J; bases not matched to a gene: 0. The DNA for the CDR3 is TGCGCCAGCAGCCAAGGACTAGCGGGAGGCGAGCAGTACTTC. Its translation is CASSQGLAGGEQYF.

The rearrangement uses TRBV6-1 and TRBJ1-5; D remains unclear. V dropped 6 bases and J dropped 5 bases, with 14 bases sitting between them. The CDR3 runs to 14 residues. Germline V CDR1 and CDR2: MNHNS, SASEGT. In DNA form, the CDR3 reads TGTGCCAGCAGACTCCGGGAAGGTCATCAGCCCCAGCATTTT. Translating it yields CASRLREGHQPQHF.

The chain uses TRBV6-1 and TRBJ2-3, with a tentative D call TRBD2 (6 bases). CDR3 size: 13 residues. Germline values: CDR1 MNHNS, CDR2 SASEGT. V lost 9 bases and J lost 4, with 14 bases in between. The CDR3 sequence is CASRDWASDTQYF. The DNA for the CDR3 is TGTGCCAGTAGGGACTGGGCCTCAGATACGCAGTATTTT.

The rearrangement uses TRBV28 and TRBJ2-7, with TRBD2 matching 7 bases. The CDR3 totals 15 residues. Trimming cost V 2 bases and J 3 bases; bases outside gene matches: 7. CDR1 is MDHEN and CDR2 is SYDVKM in the germline V gene. CDR3 loop: CASSLSLAVVYEQYF. The CDR3 DNA is TGTGCCAGCAGTTTAAGCCTAGCGGTAGTCTACGAGCAGTACTTC.